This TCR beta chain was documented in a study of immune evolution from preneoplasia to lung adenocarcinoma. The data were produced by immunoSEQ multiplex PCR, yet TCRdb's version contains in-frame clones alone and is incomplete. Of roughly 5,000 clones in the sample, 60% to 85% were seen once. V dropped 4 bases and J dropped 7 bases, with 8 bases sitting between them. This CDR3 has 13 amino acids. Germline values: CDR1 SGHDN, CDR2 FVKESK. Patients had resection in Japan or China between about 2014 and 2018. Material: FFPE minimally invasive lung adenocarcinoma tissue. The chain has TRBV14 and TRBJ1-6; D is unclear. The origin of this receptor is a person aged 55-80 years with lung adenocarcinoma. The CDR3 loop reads CASSPYGNSPLHF. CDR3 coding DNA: TGTGCCAGCAGCCCCTATGGGAATTCACCCCTCCACTTT.